These T cell receptor beta chains were read from a single sample in a study of beta chain features in type 1 diabetes. Libraries were prepared by immunoSEQ multiplex PCR; TCRdb keeps only in-frame clonotypes and omits some of them. The data show 150,000 to 170,000 clones, around 8% seen once. Sequenced sample: central memory CD4+ T cells from blood. These receptors all come from a man between 18 and 35 years old in good health. The CDR3 runs from the conserved cysteine through the conserved F or W. A D gene is named only where the DNA matches it firmly. Rows give clone size only sometimes, using once, few, many, or a class for an expanded clone.

j_call | v_call | clone_size | d_call | cdr3_nt | cdr3_aa
TRBJ1-4 | TRBV10-3 | - | - | TGTGCCATCAGCCCACAGTCCGCAACTAATGAAAAACTGTTTTTT | CAISPQSATNEKLFF
TRBJ2-7 | TRBV9 | - | TRBD2 | TGTGCCAGCAGTATAGGACTAGCGGGAGCGTACGAGCAGTACTTC | CASSIGLAGAYEQYF
TRBJ2-6 | TRBV6-5 | - | - | TGTGCCAGCAGTTTGGCAGGGGCCTCTGGGGCCAACGTCCTGACTTTC | CASSLAGASGANVLTF
TRBJ2-7 | TRBV28 | few | - | TGTGCCAGCAGTCCCGGCGGCAGATACGAGCAGTACTTC | CASSPGGRYEQYF
TRBJ2-7 | TRBV6-5 | - | TRBD2 | TGTGCCAGCAAACGGACTAGCGGGACCTACGAGCAGTACTTC | CASKRTSGTYEQYF
TRBJ1-5 | TRBV19 | - | - | TGTGCCAGTATCCCGACTGAGGATAGCAATCAGCCCCAGCATTTT | CASIPTEDSNQPQHF
TRBJ2-5 | TRBV5-1 | - | - | TGCGCCAGCAGCTCAAGGACAGCCGGCCAAGAGACCCAGTACTTC | CASSSRTAGQETQYF
TRBJ1-2 | TRBV28 | many | - | TGTGCCAGCAGCATGGGAGGCCGTAACTATGGCTACACCTTC | CASSMGGRNYGYTF
TRBJ2-1 | TRBV7-2 | - | - | TGTGCCAGCAGCCCGGAAGCGTGGGATGAGCAGTTCTTC | CASSPEAWDEQFF
TRBJ1-2 | TRBV4-2 | - | - | TGTGCCAGCAGCCAAGCGGGGGGCGCTGACTATGGCTACACCTTC | CASSQAGGADYGYTF
TRBJ2-3 | TRBV19 | - | - | TGTGCCACCCAAGAGGCGGGAGATACGCAGTATTTT | CATQEAGDTQYF
TRBJ1-2 | TRBV5-1 | - | - | TGCGCCAGCAGCAAAGGGGGTCTCGGGGGCTACACCTTC | CASSKGGLGGYTF
TRBJ2-5 | TRBV7-2 | - | - | TGTGCCAGCAGCGCGACTCAGAACAACCAAGAGACCCAGTACTTC | CASSATQNNQETQYF
TRBJ2-3 | TRBV5-1 | - | - | TGCGCCAGCGGCTCCACTGTTCCTAGCACAGATACGCAGTATTTT | CASGSTVPSTDTQYF
TRBJ2-5 | TRBV29-1 | few | TRBD1 | TGCAGCGTCCACTTGACAGGGCGGGAGACCCAGTACTTC | CSVHLTGRETQYF
TRBJ1-1 | TRBV7-2 | - | - | TGTGCCAGCAGCTTAGGTCCAGGGAACACTGAAGCTTTCTTT | CASSLGPGNTEAFF
TRBJ2-5 | TRBV11-3 | - | TRBD2 | TGTGCCAGCAGCTTGTCCGGGACTAGCGGAGGAGAGACCCAGTACTTC | CASSLSGTSGGETQYF
TRBJ1-4 | TRBV15 | few | - | TGTGCCACCAGCAGAGGACGAGGGGGGGGAAATGAAAAACTGTTTTTT | CATSRGRGGGNEKLFF
TRBJ2-2 | TRBV19 | - | TRBD2 | TGTGCCAGTAAGGCTAGCGGGGGCTCAAGGAACACCGGGGAGCTGTTTTTT | CASKASGGSRNTGELFF
TRBJ2-1 | TRBV7-6 | many | - | TGTGCCAGCAGCTTAGTTCCGGGGAATGAGCAGTTCTTC | CASSLVPGNEQFF
TRBJ1-1 | TRBV10-3 | few | - | TGTGCCATCAGTGACCAGACAGACATGAACACTGAAGCTTTCTTT | CAISDQTDMNTEAFF
TRBJ1-6 | TRBV28 | few | TRBD1 | TGTGCCAGCAGCCCCGGGACAGGGGGCTTTAACTATAATTCACCCCTCCACTTT | CASSPGTGGFNYNSPLHF
TRBJ1-5 | TRBV2 | few | TRBD1 | TGTGCCAGCAGCGGCCGACAGGGTTGGCAGCCCCAGCATTTT | CASSGRQGWQPQHF
TRBJ2-7 | TRBV19 | - | TRBD2 | TGTGCCAGTAGTATGAGCGGGAGCTGGGTCGAGCAGTACTTC | CASSMSGSWVEQYF
TRBJ2-7 | TRBV7-2 | - | TRBD2 | TGTGCCAGCAGCTTAGTCGGGAGGGCCTACGAGCAGTACTTC | CASSLVGRAYEQYF
TRBJ2-7 | TRBV7-2 | few | TRBD2 | TGTGCCAGCAGCTTAATGGGGGGGTCCTACGAGCAGTACTTC | CASSLMGGSYEQYF
TRBJ1-5 | TRBV18 | - | - | TGTGCCAGCTCACCTACTGGCGGCATCAATCAGCCCCAGCATTTT | CASSPTGGINQPQHF
TRBJ2-7 | TRBV28 | - | TRBD2 | TGTGCCAGCAGCCAGACTAGCGGTAACTCCTACGAGCAGTACTTC | CASSQTSGNSYEQYF
TRBJ1-2 | TRBV7-8 | - | - | TGTGCCAGCAGCCTCCGGACAGTTCACCGCTATGGCTACACCTTC | CASSLRTVHRYGYTF
TRBJ2-5 | TRBV7-2 | - | - | TGTGCCAGCAGCTTAAGGATCCGGGAGGAGACCCAGTACTTC | CASSLRIREETQYF
TRBJ2-7 | TRBV6-1 | few | - | TGTGCCAGCAGCCTACCCGGTACCTACGAGCAGTACTTC | CASSLPGTYEQYF
TRBJ2-1 | TRBV5-1 | - | - | TGCGCCAGCCTCTCTACAGGTGGGATCTACAATGAGCAGTTCTTC | CASLSTGGIYNEQFF
TRBJ2-2 | TRBV11-1 | - | - | TGTGCCAGCAGCTTAGGGGAAGGAGGGCCCGGGGAGCTGTTTTTT | CASSLGEGGPGELFF
TRBJ1-1 | TRBV28 | few | TRBD1 | TGTGCCAGCAGCCCACCGGGACAGGGGGCGGCTGAAGCTTTCTTT | CASSPPGQGAAEAFF
TRBJ2-2 | TRBV15 | few | TRBD1 | TGTGCCACCAGCACCAGGGGGAAGGTTACCGGGGAGCTGTTTTTT | CATSTRGKVTGELFF
TRBJ2-7 | TRBV10-3 | few | - | TGTGCCATCAGTGATGGGGAGCTCTACGAGCAGTACTTC | CAISDGELYEQYF
TRBJ1-5 | TRBV21-1 | - | - | TGTGCCAGCAGCAAAGGGGGCCCTCAGCCCCAGCATTTT | CASSKGGPQPQHF
TRBJ2-1 | TRBV5-8 | - | - | TGTGCCAGCAGCTCCGAGGCCTACTACAATGAGCAGTTCTTC | CASSSEAYYNEQFF
TRBJ2-7 | TRBV11-2 | few | TRBD2 | TGTGCCAGCAGCTCCAGACTAGCGGGAGAGTACGAGCAGTACTTC | CASSSRLAGEYEQYF
TRBJ2-7 | TRBV7-6 | - | - | TGTGCCAGCAGCTTAGCGCTCGGTTACGAGCAGTACTTC | CASSLALGYEQYF
TRBJ1-1 | TRBV9 | few | - | TGTGCCAGCAGCGTAGGCGCAGGGTCTGAAGCTTTCTTT | CASSVGAGSEAFF
TRBJ2-5 | TRBV5-6 | - | TRBD1 | TGTGCCAGCAGCTCTTTACAGGGGGCGGGGGAGACCCAGTACTTC | CASSSLQGAGETQYF
TRBJ2-1 | TRBV7-2 | few | TRBD2 | TGTGCCAGCAAAGGTGGGACTAGCTCCTACAATGAGCAGTTCTTC | CASKGGTSSYNEQFF
TRBJ1-2 | TRBV5-6 | few | TRBD1 | TGTGCCAGCAGACTCGGACAGGGGGCGTTTGGCTACACCTTC | CASRLGQGAFGYTF
TRBJ1-2 | TRBV29-1 | few | - | TGCAGCGATCAGGGATCGAACCGCTACACCTTC | CSDQGSNRYTF
TRBJ2-3 | TRBV14 | few | TRBD2 | TGTGCCAGCAGCCAGGGGACTAGCGGGGTTCAGTATTTT | CASSQGTSGVQYF
TRBJ1-1 | TRBV7-9 | few | TRBD1 | TGTGCCAGCAGTCACAGGGGTTCTAACACTGAAGCTTTCTTT | CASSHRGSNTEAFF
TRBJ2-2 | TRBV28 | - | TRBD1 | TGTGCCAGCAAGGGACAGGGGGCCACCGGGGAGCTGTTTTTT | CASKGQGATGELFF
TRBJ2-3 | TRBV29-1 | few | - | TGCAGCGTTGAAGGGACAGCTACAGATACGCAGTATTTT | CSVEGTATDTQYF
TRBJ1-6 | TRBV15 | - | - | TGTGCCACCAGCAGAGATCATGGGGCGGGATCACCCCTCCACTTT | CATSRDHGAGSPLHF
TRBJ1-1 | TRBV5-1 | few | - | TGCGCCAGCAGCTTGGAGGCCGCGGGTTCTGTAGCTTTCTTT | CASSLEAAGSVAFF
TRBJ2-3 | TRBV28 | - | TRBD1 | TGTGCCAGCAGCCGGACAGGGGGCTCATGGGATACGCAGTATTTT | CASSRTGGSWDTQYF
TRBJ2-5 | TRBV15 | - | TRBD2 | TGTGCCACCAGCAGCCCCGGGGGGAAGTTTCAAGAGACCCAGTACTTC | CATSSPGGKFQETQYF
TRBJ2-7 | TRBV27 | many | - | TGTGCCAGCGGCGGGGCTAGCGAGTACGAGCAGTACTTC | CASGGASEYEQYF